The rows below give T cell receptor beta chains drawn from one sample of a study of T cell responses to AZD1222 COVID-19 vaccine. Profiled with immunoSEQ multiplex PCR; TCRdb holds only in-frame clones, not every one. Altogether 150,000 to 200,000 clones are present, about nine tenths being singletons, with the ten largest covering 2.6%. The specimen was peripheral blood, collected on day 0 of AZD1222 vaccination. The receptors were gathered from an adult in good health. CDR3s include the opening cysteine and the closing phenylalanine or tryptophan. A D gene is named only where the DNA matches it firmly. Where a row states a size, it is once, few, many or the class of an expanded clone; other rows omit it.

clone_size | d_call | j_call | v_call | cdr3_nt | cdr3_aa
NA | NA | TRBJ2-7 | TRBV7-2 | TGTGCCAGCAGCTTAGGAGGTAGGGTGGGGGTATTGTCCCCCTACGAGCAGTACTTC | CASSLGGRVGVLSPYEQYF
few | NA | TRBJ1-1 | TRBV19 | TGTGCCAGTAGTAATTCGGGTGCAACTGAAGCTTTCTTT | CASSNSGATEAFF
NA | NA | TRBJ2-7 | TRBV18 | TGTGCCAGCTCCCCTGGGGGGACAGCGTCCTACGAGCAGTACTTC | CASSPGGTASYEQYF
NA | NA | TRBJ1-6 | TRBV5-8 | TGTGCCAGCAGCAACGCCCTTACAGGGCTTTATTCACCCCTCCACTTT | CASSNALTGLYSPLHF
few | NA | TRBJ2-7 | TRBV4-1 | TGCGCCAGCAGCCTATCACAACTATACGAGCAGTACTTC | CASSLSQLYEQYF
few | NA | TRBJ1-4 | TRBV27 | TGTGCCAGCAGTTTTGGGCGAGGGCTGGATGAAAAACTGTTTTTT | CASSFGRGLDEKLFF
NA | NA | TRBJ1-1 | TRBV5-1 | TGCGCCAGCAGCTTGGCAGAGAACACTGAAGCTTTCTTT | CASSLAENTEAFF
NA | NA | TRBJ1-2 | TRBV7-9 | TGTGCCAGCAGCTTGACACCTTTCTATGGCTACACCTTC | CASSLTPFYGYTF
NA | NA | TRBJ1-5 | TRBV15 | TGTGCCACCAGCAGAGAGGTATTAGGGGATCAGCCCCAGCATTTT | CATSREVLGDQPQHF
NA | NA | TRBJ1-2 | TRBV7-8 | TGTGCCAGCAGCTTAGCGAGCAGGGGTAGGGATGGCTACACCTTC | CASSLASRGRDGYTF
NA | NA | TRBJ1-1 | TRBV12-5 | TGTGCTAGTGGAAGACAGATGAACACTGAAGCTTTCTTT | CASGRQMNTEAFF
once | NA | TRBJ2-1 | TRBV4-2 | TGTGCCAGCAGCCAAGAGCTGGGGGGCACCAATGAGCAGTTCTTC | CASSQELGGTNEQFF
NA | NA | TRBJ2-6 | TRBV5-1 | TGCGCCAGCGAACAGGGCTCTGGGGCCAACGTCCTGACTTTC | CASEQGSGANVLTF
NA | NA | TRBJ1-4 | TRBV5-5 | TGTGCCAGCAGCTTGCGACAGACTAATGAAAAACTGTTTTTT | CASSLRQTNEKLFF
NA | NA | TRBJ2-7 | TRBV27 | TGTGCCAGCAGTTCCGCCTCAGGGGACAAGTACTACGAGCAGTACTTC | CASSSASGDKYYEQYF
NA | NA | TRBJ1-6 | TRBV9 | TGTGCCAGCAGCTCGGGAGGCCTTTGGAATTCACCCCTCCACTTT | CASSSGGLWNSPLHF
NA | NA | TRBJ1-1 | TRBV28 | TGTGCCAGCAGCCTCTCCTCCGGAGGACGGAAGAACACTGAAGCTTTCTTT | CASSLSSGGRKNTEAFF
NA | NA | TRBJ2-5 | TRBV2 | TGTGCCAGCAGTGATCAGCAGACCGGGCGGGAGACCCAGTACTTC | CASSDQQTGRETQYF
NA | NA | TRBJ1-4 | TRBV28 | TGTGCCAGCAGTTCGGTAATCCCCAATGAAAAACTGTTTTTT | CASSSVIPNEKLFF
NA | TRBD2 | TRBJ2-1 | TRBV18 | TGTGCCAGCTCGCCAGATAAAGCGGGAGGGCCTTTTGGCGAGCAGTTCTTC | CASSPDKAGGPFGEQFF
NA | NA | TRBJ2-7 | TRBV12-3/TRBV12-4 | TGTGCCAGCAGTTTGACAGGCGAGCAGTACTTC | CASSLTGEQYF
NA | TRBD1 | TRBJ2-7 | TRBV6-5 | TGTGCCAGCAGATACGGACAGGGGGCCTACGAGCAGTACTTC | CASRYGQGAYEQYF